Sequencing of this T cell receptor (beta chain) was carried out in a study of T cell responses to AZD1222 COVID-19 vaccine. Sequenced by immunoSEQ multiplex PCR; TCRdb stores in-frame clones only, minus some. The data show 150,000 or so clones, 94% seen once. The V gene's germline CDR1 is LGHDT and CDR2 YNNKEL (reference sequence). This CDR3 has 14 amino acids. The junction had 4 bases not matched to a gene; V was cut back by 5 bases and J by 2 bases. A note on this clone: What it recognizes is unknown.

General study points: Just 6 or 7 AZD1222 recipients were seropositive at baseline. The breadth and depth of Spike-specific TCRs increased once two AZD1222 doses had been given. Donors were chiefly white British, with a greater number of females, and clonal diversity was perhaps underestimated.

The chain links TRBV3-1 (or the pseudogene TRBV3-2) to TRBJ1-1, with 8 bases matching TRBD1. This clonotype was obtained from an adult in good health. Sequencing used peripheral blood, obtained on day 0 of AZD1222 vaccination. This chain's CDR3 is CASSSGQGNTEAFF. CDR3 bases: TGTGCCAGCAGCTCCGGACAGGGTAACACTGAAGCTTTCTTT.